This T cell receptor beta chain originates from a study of T cell responses to AZD1222 COVID-19 vaccine. The data were produced by immunoSEQ multiplex PCR, yet TCRdb's version contains in-frame clones alone and is incomplete. Of about 150,000 clones listed, about 90% are singletons. Second-dose intervals of approximately 4 or approximately 12 weeks were pooled. A word on this clone: What it recognizes is unknown.

Study conclusions and caveats: There were vaccine-associated CD4 TCRs across spike, dominant at 160-218 and 743-854. Clonal diversity was possibly underestimated, and white British individuals and females predominated among donors. In all cases, repertoires were sampled only after the peak T cell response.

Per germline, CDR1 SGHRS and CDR2 YFSETQ. This CDR3 comprises 18 residues. V was clipped by 1 base and J by 2 bases, with 19 bases between them. Material: peripheral blood, obtained 28 days after the second AZD1222 dose. The chain is built from TRBV5-1 and TRBJ2-4; tentatively, D is TRBD1 or TRBD2 (6 bases each). The TCR sequence derives from an adult who received the AZD1222 COVID-19 vaccine. In nucleotides, the CDR3 is TGCGCCAGCAGCTTGCTGGGCGGAGGGGGAGTAACCAAAAACATTCAGTACTTC. Its translation is CASSLLGGGGVTKNIQYF.